The sequence of this T cell receptor beta chain was determined in a study of blood T cell repertoires in COVID-19 (dated by TCRdb to 2020 to 2022). At the level of the whole study: Collaborator samples came from the United States, Italy and Spain and covered acute and convalescent phases of COVID-19. Sample metadata almost always included a de-identified subject ID, COVID-19 status, age in years and sex. Samples were obtained from the ongoing ImmuneRACE study (first 160 participants) and from approximately 1,200 subjects provided by 6 global collaborators. Deeply sampled blood TCRbeta repertoires from subjects exposed to, actively infected with, or recovered from COVID-19 were included in the dataset. The repertoires were released in a freely available public database meant as a resource for research on the immune response to SARS-CoV-2. Where available, HLA class I and class II types were obtained from metadata supplied by the sample provider rather than from assay-based typing. The prospective study material was composed of cDNA or gDNA derived from T cells, B-cell-depleted T cells, or PBMCs. What the research found in general, with its limitations: Clinical and demographic metadata were provided uncurated, with the amount varying by source and participant.

A remark on this clone: The antigen it binds to is not known. No clone much larger than this one lies a single base away; base qualities are absent.

TCRbeta CDR3 regions were amplified from genomic DNA using the immunoSEQ Assay, a bias-controlled multiplex PCR. For the original study's pipeline: Nucleated cell counts per sample were estimated from amplification of reference gene primers within the assay. To quantify the absolute abundance of each unique TCRbeta CDR3 rearrangement, sequence reads were collapsed and filtered. For each sample, productive Simpson clonality was calculated as the square root of Simpson's diversity index across productive rearrangements. TCRdb's version of the immuneACCESS table is confined to in-frame rearrangements and falls short of the full clone set. An unresolved V gene accounts for under half of the shortfall where checked; the remainder is of unknown origin. Clonal size and the V and J genes are those of that table, whereas D and trimming came from the DNA. The sample table shows about 150,000 clones, and 70% to 80% are seen once. Of the sample, about 5% is held by the ten largest clones.

At one collaborating source in Seattle, patients were enrolled during active infection and were followed longitudinally through the course of disease. Each collaborating institution followed its own protocols to collect whole blood in K2EDTA tubes. For TCRbeta analysis, collaborator samples were shipped as frozen whole blood, as isolated PBMCs, or as DNA extracted from either sample type. From a lookup of the germline V gene, CDR1 and CDR2 are SGHRS and YFSETQ. Clipping removes 0 bases from V and 0 bases from J, with 6 as the unmatched junction base count. The CDR3 measures 17 amino acids from cysteine to phenylalanine. Solely the CDR3 DNA is kept, with 51 bases framed from the first base.

The clonotype originates from a woman in her seventies with COVID-19, enrolled during active disease. The source material was peripheral blood. The V and J segments used are TRBV5-1 and TRBJ2-3, with 8 bases matching TRBD2. CDR3 reads: CASSLGRLASSTDTQYF. The DNA sequence reads TGCGCCAGCAGCTTGGGGAGACTAGCGTCTAGCACAGATACGCAGTATTTT.